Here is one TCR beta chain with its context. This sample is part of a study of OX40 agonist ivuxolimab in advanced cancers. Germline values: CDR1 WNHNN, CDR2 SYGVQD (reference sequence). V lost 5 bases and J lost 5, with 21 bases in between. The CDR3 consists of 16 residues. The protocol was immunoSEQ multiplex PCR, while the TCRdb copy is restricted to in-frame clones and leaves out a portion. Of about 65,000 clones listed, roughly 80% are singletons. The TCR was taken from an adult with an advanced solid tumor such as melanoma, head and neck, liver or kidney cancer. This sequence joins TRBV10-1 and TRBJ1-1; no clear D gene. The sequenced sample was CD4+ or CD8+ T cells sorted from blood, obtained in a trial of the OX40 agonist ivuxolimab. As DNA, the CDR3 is TGCGCCAGCAGTTCAGGACCACCCAAATCGGAGACTGAAGCTTTCTTT. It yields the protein CASSSGPPKSETEAFF.